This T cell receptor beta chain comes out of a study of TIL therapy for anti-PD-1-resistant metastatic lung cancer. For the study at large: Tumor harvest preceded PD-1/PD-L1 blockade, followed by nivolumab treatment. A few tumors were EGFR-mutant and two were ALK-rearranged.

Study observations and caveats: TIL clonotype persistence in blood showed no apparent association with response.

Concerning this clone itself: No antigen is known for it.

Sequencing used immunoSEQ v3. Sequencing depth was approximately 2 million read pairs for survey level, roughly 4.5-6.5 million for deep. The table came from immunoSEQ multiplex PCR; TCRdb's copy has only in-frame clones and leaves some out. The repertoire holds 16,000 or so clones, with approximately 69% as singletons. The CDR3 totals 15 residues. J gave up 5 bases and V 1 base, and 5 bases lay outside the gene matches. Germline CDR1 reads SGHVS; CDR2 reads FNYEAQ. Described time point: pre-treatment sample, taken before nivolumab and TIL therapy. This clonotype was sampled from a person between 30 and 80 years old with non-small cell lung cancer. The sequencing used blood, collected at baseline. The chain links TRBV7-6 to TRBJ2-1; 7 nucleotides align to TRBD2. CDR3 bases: TGTGCCAGCAGCTTAGGCGGGGGAGTGAACAATGAGCAGTTCTTC. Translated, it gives CASSLGGGVNNEQFF.